The clone carrying this T cell receptor (beta chain) was picked up a small number of times. Its antigen is unidentified. cDNA molecules, individually, were tagged with unique molecular identifiers. Each CDR3 protein is one row after TCRdb ran MiXCR on the 5' RACE reads. This sample has some 97,000 distinct CDR3 sequences; 8% to 13% occur once, and the top ten carry 4.7%. Per the germline V gene, CDR1 is KGHDR and CDR2 is SFDVKD. V was clipped by 0 bases and J by 6 bases; unmatched bases: 2. This CDR3 has 14 amino acids. This specimen comes from a study of early T cells in non-severe SARS-CoV-2 infection. Study-level points and caveats: Reliance on VDJdb matching favored anti-spike CD8 responses; private and CD4 specificities were missed.

The chain combines TRBV24-1 with TRBJ2-3; 7 nucleotides align to TRBD1. The sequencing here drew on whole blood, taken at baseline. This clonotype originated in an adult who was a healthcare worker with PCR-confirmed SARS-CoV-2 infection or an uninfected control (not recorded which). The CDR3 loop is CATSDLKGADTQYF. CDR3 in DNA: TGTGCCACCAGTGATTTGAAGGGGGCGGATACGCAGTATTTT.